Below, one T cell receptor beta chain is given with its context. Its specificity is unknown. Unique molecular identifiers were incorporated when the TCRbeta library was constructed. TCRdb itself ran the PCR reads through MiXCR, one entry per CDR3 protein. The data hold 800,000 to 1,000,000 distinct CDR3 sequences, with roughly 29% observed a single time. Trimming removed 4 bases from V and 0 bases from J; junction bases left unmatched: 9. Germline CDR1 is KGHSH and CDR2 is LQKENI. The CDR3 consists of 16 residues. This record comes from a study of T-cell reconstitution after alpha-beta-depleted transplantation in children. Study conclusions and caveats: Once a year had passed after transplant, T-cell counts and diversity came mostly from newly produced T cells.

This sequence originates from a boy less than two years old who had a stem cell transplant for SCID, so the T cells may come from the graft donor. The sample was PBMCs, mostly from graft donor cells, taken 360 days after TCRalphabeta/CD19-depleted stem cell transplant. This chain uses TRBV18 with TRBJ2-7; 7 positions agree with TRBD1. The CDR3, as DNA: TGTGCCAGCTCACAGAAGGGACAGCAGATCTCCTACGAGCAGTACTTC. Translating it yields CASSQKGQQISYEQYF.